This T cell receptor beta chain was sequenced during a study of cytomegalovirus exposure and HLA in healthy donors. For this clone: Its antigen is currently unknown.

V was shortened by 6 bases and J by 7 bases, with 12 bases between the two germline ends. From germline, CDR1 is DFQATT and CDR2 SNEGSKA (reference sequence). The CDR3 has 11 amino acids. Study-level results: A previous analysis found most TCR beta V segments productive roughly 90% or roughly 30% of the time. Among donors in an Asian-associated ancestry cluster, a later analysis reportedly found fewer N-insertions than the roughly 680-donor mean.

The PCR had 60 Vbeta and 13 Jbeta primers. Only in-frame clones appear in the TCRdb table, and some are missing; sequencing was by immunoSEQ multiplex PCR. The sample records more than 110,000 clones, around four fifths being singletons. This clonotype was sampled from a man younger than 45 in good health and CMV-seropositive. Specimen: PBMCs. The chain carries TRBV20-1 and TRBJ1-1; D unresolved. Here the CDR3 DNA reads TGCAGTGCCCGAAGGCGGGGTGAAGCTTTCTTT. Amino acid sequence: CSARRRGEAFF.